The rows below give T cell receptor beta chains drawn from one sample of a study of T cells in localized non-small cell lung cancer. Assay: immunoSEQ multiplex PCR; the TCRdb copy retains only in-frame clones and omits some. This table has some 2,100 clones, 22% appearing once. This material consisted of lung tumor tissue, taken before any cancer treatment. Receptors originate from a woman aged 35 to 69 with stage I lung adenocarcinoma. CDR3s include the opening cysteine and the closing phenylalanine or tryptophan. The D gene is left open where the match is weak. Expanded clones are given a class, and other clones once, few, many or no size at all.

V	size	D	J	DNA	CDR3
TRBV9	medium-sized	TRBD2	TRBJ2-1	TGTGCCAGCCTGTTCAGCGGGGGGTACAATGAGCAGTTCTTC	CASLFSGGYNEQFF
TRBV29-1	NA	NA	TRBJ1-1	TGCAGCGCATGGGGAGATGGAGCTTTCTTT	CSAWGDGAFF
TRBV30	NA	NA	TRBJ1-5	TGTGCCTGCACTTCCAGGGGCAATCAGCCCCAGCATTTT	CACTSRGNQPQHF
TRBV6-8	NA	TRBD2	TRBJ2-5	TGTGCCAGCAGCCGACTAGCGGGGGGGCCCACATCCCGAGAGACCCAGTACTTC	CASSRLAGGPTSRETQYF
TRBV9	few	NA	TRBJ1-1	TGTGCCAGCAGGATACAGGGAGACACTGAAGCTTTCTTT	CASRIQGDTEAFF
TRBV11-3	few	TRBD1	TRBJ1-5	TGTGCCAGCAGCTCGCAGGGGGCTAGCAATCAGCCCCAGCATTTT	CASSSQGASNQPQHF
TRBV6-8	NA	TRBD1	TRBJ1-1	TGTGCCAGCAGGGGTGGGACAGGGGGCTTTACTGAAGCTTTCTTT	CASRGGTGGFTEAFF
TRBV19	NA	TRBD1	TRBJ1-5	TGTGCCAGTAGTACCGGACAGGTCTACAATCAGCCCCAGCATTTT	CASSTGQVYNQPQHF
TRBV23-1	large	TRBD1	TRBJ1-5	TGCGCCAGCAGTCAGTGGGGACAGGGGGCGAGGCAGCCCCAGCATTTT	CASSQWGQGARQPQHF
TRBV14	hyperexpanded	TRBD2	TRBJ2-1	TGTGCCAGCAGCCCCCTAGCGGGGGTGCTCAATGAGCAGTTCTTC	CASSPLAGVLNEQFF
TRBV7-2	NA	NA	TRBJ2-2	TGTGCCAGCAGCTCTGTGGGGACCAGGGAGCTGTTTTTT	CASSSVGTRELFF
TRBV11-3	NA	NA	TRBJ1-6	TGTGCCAGCAGCTTGAGACAGGAAGGAGATTCACCCCTCCACTTT	CASSLRQEGDSPLHF
TRBV11-3	few	NA	TRBJ2-2	TGTGCCAGCAGCTTAGTCCGTAACACCGGGGAGCTGTTTTTT	CASSLVRNTGELFF
TRBV15	few	TRBD1	TRBJ1-1	TGTGCCACCAGCGATCTCTTTACAGGGGCGCAAGACTCTGAAGCTTTCTTT	CATSDLFTGAQDSEAFF
TRBV28	NA	TRBD1	TRBJ1-4	TGTGCCAGCACCTCCGGGACAGGGCGAGAAAAACTGTTTTTT	CASTSGTGREKLFF
TRBV30	NA	TRBD1	TRBJ1-5	TGTGCCTCTTTGGGGACAGAGGCCAATCAGCCCCAGCATTTT	CASLGTEANQPQHF
TRBV19	NA	NA	TRBJ2-3	TGTGCCAGTAGTGACAGGGCGGGGACAGATACGCAGTATTTT	CASSDRAGTDTQYF
TRBV6-1	medium-sized	NA	TRBJ1-4	TGTGCCAGCAGTGAAGCAGGGGGATCGCGACTGTTTTTT	CASSEAGGSRLFF
TRBV11-3	few	NA	TRBJ1-2	TGTGCCAGCAGCTCCTTGAGGGCAGGGGCGGGTGGCTACACCTTC	CASSSLRAGAGGYTF
TRBV19	NA	NA	TRBJ2-3	TGTGCCAGTAGTATAAAGGGGTCGGGAGATACGCAGTATTTT	CASSIKGSGDTQYF
TRBV7-2	medium-sized	NA	TRBJ1-1	TGTGCCAGCAGCCGGGACGGAAACACTGAAGCTTTCTTT	CASSRDGNTEAFF
TRBV30	NA	NA	TRBJ1-1	TGTGCCTGGACCGCACAGCCGAACACTGAAGCTTTCTTT	CAWTAQPNTEAFF
TRBV14	NA	TRBD1	TRBJ1-1	TGTGCCAGCAGCCTCTGGACAGGGGGGACTGAAGCTTTCTTT	CASSLWTGGTEAFF
TRBV10-2	few	NA	TRBJ1-2	TGCGCCAGTCGGGACGGATTCTACTATGGCTACACCTTC	CASRDGFYYGYTF
TRBV6-8	medium-sized	NA	TRBJ2-1	TGTGCCAGCAGTTACAGCAGGAGCTACTACAATGAGCAGTTCTTC	CASSYSRSYYNEQFF
TRBV6-8	medium-sized	NA	TRBJ1-1	TGTGCCAGCAGTAACAACAGAGGAACTGAAGCTTTCTTT	CASSNNRGTEAFF
TRBV6-8	medium-sized	NA	TRBJ1-1	TGTGCCAGCAGTTACTCGAAAACGGGAGAGCACACTGAAGCTTTCTTT	CASSYSKTGEHTEAFF
TRBV2	few	TRBD1	TRBJ2-6	TGTGCCAGCAGTCGGGACAGGGGTCTTTTCTCTGGGGCCAACGTCCTGACTTTC	CASSRDRGLFSGANVLTF
TRBV9	few	NA	TRBJ1-6	TGTGCCAGCAGCCCCGACGGGCTTTCACCCCTCCACTTT	CASSPDGLSPLHF
TRBV6-1	few	NA	TRBJ1-1	TGTGCCAGCAGTGAAGGACTGACGAACACTGAAGCTTTCTTT	CASSEGLTNTEAFF
TRBV11-3	NA	TRBD1	TRBJ2-1	TGTGCCAGCAGCGCCATCCGGGACAGGAGCTACAATGAGCAGTTCTTC	CASSAIRDRSYNEQFF
TRBV9	few	NA	TRBJ1-1	TGTGCCAGCAGCGTAGCTACTGGGGGTCCGAACACTGAAGCTTTCTTT	CASSVATGGPNTEAFF
TRBV11-3	NA	TRBD1	TRBJ1-1	TGTGCCAGCAGCTGGACAGGGGACTACACTGAAGCTTTCTTT	CASSWTGDYTEAFF
TRBV6-8	NA	NA	TRBJ1-4	TGTGCCATCAGTGTGGCGGGGGAAAAACTGTTTTTT	CAISVAGEKLFF
TRBV19	NA	NA	TRBJ1-1	TGTGCCAGTGACACCCGGGGGCCCTTGGGAGCTTTCTTT	CASDTRGPLGAFF
TRBV9	NA	NA	TRBJ2-7	TGTGCCAGCAGAGTGGGTTCCTACGAGCAGTACTTC	CASRVGSYEQYF
TRBV6-8	NA	TRBD1	TRBJ2-5	TGTGCCAGCAGTCCCCAGAGGACAGGGAAGTCTGTATGGGAGACCCAGTACTTC	CASSPQRTGKSVWETQYF
TRBV27	NA	TRBD2	TRBJ2-1	TGTGCCAGCAGTTTACAGGGACTAGCGGGGGGCTACAATGAGCAGTTCTTC	CASSLQGLAGGYNEQFF
TRBV5-1	NA	TRBD1	TRBJ1-6	TGCGCCAGCAGGCAAGACAGGGTAACTTCACCCCTCCACTTT	CASRQDRVTSPLHF
TRBV6-7	few	TRBD1	TRBJ1-2	TGTGCCAGCAGTCCAGGGGGAGGCTACACCTTC	CASSPGGGYTF
TRBV11-3	medium-sized	TRBD2	TRBJ2-1	TGTGCCAGCAGCGCAAGACTAGCGGGGGGGCTAGATGAGCAGTTCTTC	CASSARLAGGLDEQFF
TRBV5-1	NA	NA	TRBJ1-4	TGCGCCAGCAGCGTGTCCAGGGGAACTAATGAAAAACTGTTTTTT	CASSVSRGTNEKLFF
TRBV6-8	medium-sized	NA	TRBJ1-5	TGTGCCAGCAGTCCCAACCCCACAAATAGCAATCAGCCCCAGCATTTT	CASSPNPTNSNQPQHF
TRBV11-3	few	NA	TRBJ1-4	TGTGCCAGCAGCTCACAAAGAGAAAATGAAAAACTGTTTTTT	CASSSQRENEKLFF
TRBV9	NA	TRBD1	TRBJ1-2	TGTGCCAGCAGCGCCCCCCGACAGGGGCCTTATAACCCCTATGGCTACACCTTC	CASSAPRQGPYNPYGYTF
TRBV5-1	few	TRBD1	TRBJ1-6	TGCGCCAGCAGCTTGGAGCAGGGGGCTGGGTCACCCCTCCACTTT	CASSLEQGAGSPLHF
TRBV6-8	medium-sized	TRBD1	TRBJ2-3	TGTGCCAGCATTCTGACAGGGACGGATACGCAGTATTTT	CASILTGTDTQYF
TRBV6-8	few	NA	TRBJ1-1	TGTGCCAGCAGTTACCCAGGCGGGAACACTGAAGCTTTCTTT	CASSYPGGNTEAFF
TRBV19	NA	NA	TRBJ2-7	TGTGCCAGTTCCGACACTACCTACGAGCAGTACTTC	CASSDTTYEQYF
TRBV6-8	few	TRBD1	TRBJ2-7	TGTGCCAGCAGTTCGGACAGGGGGGGCGAGCAGTACTTC	CASSSDRGGEQYF
TRBV19	NA	TRBD1	TRBJ1-3	TGTGCCAGCACGACAGGGTTCTCTGGAAACACCATATATTTT	CASTTGFSGNTIYF
TRBV18	NA	NA	TRBJ2-3	TGTGCCAGCTCACCAACCAACAAGGATACGCAGTATTTT	CASSPTNKDTQYF
TRBV7-1	few	NA	TRBJ2-3	TGTGCCAGCAGCCAGATGGGCACAGATACGCAGTATTTT	CASSQMGTDTQYF
TRBV5-1	NA	TRBD1	TRBJ1-1	TGCGCCAGCAGCTCCCTGGATGGACAGGCCCGAGCTCAAGGAGCTTTCTTT	CASSSLDGQARAQGAFF